One sample yielded the 31 T cell receptor beta chains listed below, sequenced in a study of OX40 agonist ivuxolimab in advanced cancers. Method: immunoSEQ multiplex PCR; TCRdb's copy keeps in-frame clones and lacks some. In the table there are about 38,000 clones, approximately 82% of which are singletons. The sequenced sample was CD4+ or CD8+ T cells sorted from blood, obtained in a trial of the OX40 agonist ivuxolimab. These receptors originate from an adult with an advanced solid tumor such as melanoma, head and neck, liver or kidney cancer.

The chain employs TRBV2 and TRBJ2-2; perhaps TRBD1 as D (7 bases). Trimming shortened V by 4 bases and J by 4 bases, and 13 bases separated the two germline ends. The CDR3 is made up of 15 amino acids. Germline V gives CDR1 SNHLY, CDR2 FYNNEI. The DNA of the CDR3 is TGTGCCAGCAGTGGAGCGGAGGGGGCCACCGGGGAGCTGTTTTTT. Protein: CASSGAEGATGELFF.

The rearrangement uses TRBV25-1 and TRBJ2-5; the match to TRBD2 covers 14 bases. The V gene end was trimmed by 2 bases and the J gene end by 5 bases; junction bases not matched to a gene: 10. The germline V gene has CDR1 MGHDK and CDR2 SYGVNS. The CDR3 covers 18 residues. CDR3 nucleotides: TGTGCCAGCAGTGAAGGTTTGGGACTAGCGGGAGATTATGAGACCCAGTACTTC. It is translated as CASSEGLGLAGDYETQYF.

Of note for this clone: In the same sample, other DNA sequences code for this CDR3. The chain uses TRBV9 and TRBJ2-1; 10 positions match TRBD2. This CDR3 contains 15 residues. CDR1 is SGDLS and CDR2 is YYNGEE in the germline V gene. The trim removed 0 bases at V and 8 bases at J, leaving 5 bases unmatched. The CDR3 is CASSVVLAGLDEQFF. Written as DNA, the CDR3 is TGTGCCAGCAGCGTAGTACTAGCGGGGCTCGATGAGCAGTTCTTC.

V is TRBV6-1 and J is TRBJ2-1; 7 positions match TRBD2. This CDR3 has 13 residues. Trimming took 7 bases from V and 2 from J; bases not matched to a gene: 2. Germline CDR1 MNHNS, CDR2 SASEGT. The CDR3 loop is CASMGGAYNEQFF. DNA for the CDR3: TGTGCCAGCATGGGGGGGGCCTACAATGAGCAGTTCTTC.

The chain uses TRBV5-5 and TRBJ2-4; D might be TRBD1 (5 bases). Germline V gene lookup returns CDR1 SGHKS and CDR2 YYEKEE (reference sequence). Deletions cut 0 bases from V and 1 base from J, with 11 bases between. The CDR3 extends over 16 amino acids. CDR3 coding DNA: TGTGCCAGCAGCTTGGAAGGGGCCATGGCCAAAAACATTCAGTACTTC. Translated: CASSLEGAMAKNIQYF.

The rearrangement links TRBV19 to TRBJ1-3, with TRBD1 as a possible D gene (6 bases). The CDR3 is 15 amino acids. The V end lost 8 bases, the J end lost 0 bases, and 14 bases lay between the germline ends. The V gene's germline CDR1 is LNHDA and CDR2 SQIVND (reference sequence). In DNA, the CDR3 is TGTGCCAGTGACACCATAGGGGGCTCTGGAAACACCATATATTTT. Protein product: CASDTIGGSGNTIYF.

This clone is a singleton in its sample. The rearrangement links TRBV9 to TRBJ2-6; no reliable D call. CDR1 SGDLS and CDR2 YYNGEE come from the germline V gene. The CDR3 is made up of 17 amino acids. The V end was cut by 0 bases, the J end by 3 bases, with 13 bases between. CDR3 bases: TGTGCCAGCAGCGTAGTGGCAGAAAAGGGTGGGGCCAACGTCCTGACTTTC. Translation: CASSVVAEKGGANVLTF. Using reference TRBV9 and TRBJ2-6 for the parts outside the CDR3, the full variable domain is DSGVTQTPKHLITATGQRVTLRCSPRSGDLSVYWYQQSLDQGLQFLIQYYNGEERAKGNILERFSAQQFPDLHSELNLSSLELGDSALYFCASSVVAEKGGANVLTFGAGSRLTVL.

In this sample, this clone turned up a few times. The rearrangement joins TRBV5-1 to TRBJ1-4, with 10 bases aligning to TRBD1. The trim removed 4 bases at V and 8 bases at J, leaving 17 bases unmatched. CDR1 is SGHRS, CDR2 YFSETQ, per germline. The CDR3 contains 18 residues. This CDR3 is CASSREGQGTFSPEKLFF. Here the CDR3 DNA reads TGCGCCAGCAGCCGGGAGGGACAGGGGACCTTCAGCCCCGAAAAACTGTTTTTT.

The chain combines TRBV29-1 with TRBJ1-2; possibly TRBD1 for D (5 bases). Germline values: CDR1 SQVTM, CDR2 ANQGSEA. Trimming removed 7 bases from V and 8 bases from J, with 14 bases in between. CDR3 length: 11 residues. The CDR3 nucleotides are TGCAGCGCCCCTAGGGACCTCGGCTACACCTTC. It yields the protein CSAPRDLGYTF.

CDR3 loop: CASSLTPPPASWYF. As DNA, the CDR3 is TGTGCCAGCAGTTTAACCCCCCCTCCTGCTTCGTGGTATTTT. The chain has TRBV27 and TRBJ2-3; no clear D gene. The germline gives CDR1 MNHEY, CDR2 SMNVEV (reference sequence). This CDR3 region has 14 residues. Trimming cost V 2 bases and J 14 bases, with 20 bases left between them.

This chain links TRBV29-1 with TRBJ1-2; unclear D gene. The germline gives CDR1 SQVTM, CDR2 ANQGSEA. The CDR3 spans 12 residues. V lost 6 bases to trimming and J lost 4 bases, with 12 bases between them. The CDR3 protein is CSVPTGFYGYTF. As DNA, the CDR3 is TGCAGCGTCCCCACGGGCTTCTATGGCTACACCTTC.

The V and J genes are TRBV5-1 and TRBJ2-1; D is possibly TRBD1 (5 bases). CDR1 SGHRS and CDR2 YFSETQ come from the germline V gene. V was trimmed by 4 bases and J by 8 bases, leaving 19 bases between them. This CDR3 is 15 amino acids long. CDR3 sequence: CASSRLVGPSDEQFF. The CDR3 region has the DNA TGCGCCAGCAGCCGTTTGGTGGGGCCGAGTGATGAGCAGTTCTTC.

The chain uses TRBV14 and TRBJ2-3; 13 bases are shared with TRBD2. Germline V lookup: CDR1 SGHDN, CDR2 FVKESK. The CDR3 extends over 19 amino acids. J was trimmed by 4 bases and V by 0 bases; bases with no gene match: 10. The CDR3 loop is CASSQEEGLAGVYADTQYF. The CDR3 region has the DNA TGTGCCAGCAGCCAAGAGGAAGGACTAGCGGGAGTATACGCAGATACGCAGTATTTT.

V is TRBV21-1 and J is TRBJ1-1. TRBV21-1 is a known pseudogene. The CDR3 has 14 amino acids. Written as DNA, the CDR3 is TGTGCCAGCAGCAGGGGGAGTAAATGGACTGAAGCTTTCTTT. Encoded protein: CASSRGSKWTEAFF.

With respect to this clone: One junction end disagrees with the germline gene, perhaps due to a read error. This sequence joins TRBV7-2 and TRBJ2-5; 8 bases are a match to TRBD2. CDR3 length: 15 amino acids. Looked up from germline, CDR1 is SGHTA and CDR2 is FQGNSA. DNA of the CDR3: TGTGCCAGCAGCCCAGACGGGGGGGGGCAAGGGACCCAGTACTTC. Translated, it gives CASSPDGGGQGTQYF.

The V gene is TRBV27, the J gene TRBJ1-1, with 7 bases identical to TRBD1. The germline CDR1 and CDR2 sequences are MNHEY and SMNVEV (reference sequence). V gave up 5 bases and J gave up 5 bases; unmatched junction bases: 8. The CDR3 sequence is 14 residues long. The CDR3 protein is CASSPPDRVTEAFF. CDR3 DNA: TGTGCCAGCAGTCCACCCGACAGGGTGACTGAAGCTTTCTTT.

V gene TRBV10-3 combines with J gene TRBJ2-5, with 11 positions matching TRBD1. The tail of the sequence fits TRBJ2-7 better, so the J call may be wrong. CDR3 length: 16 amino acids. Germline values: CDR1 ENHRY, CDR2 SYGVKD. CDR3 residues: CAISESRGQGVNEQYF. The CDR3 DNA reads as TGTGCCATCAGTGAGTCGAGGGGACAGGGGGTAAACGAGCAGTACTTC.

J is TRBJ2-5 and V is TRBV6-6, with 7 bases identical to TRBD1. The end of the DNA aligns better with TRBJ2-7, so the J call may be wrong. Germline V gene data show CDR1 as MNHNY and CDR2 as SVGAGI (reference sequence). This CDR3 is 14 amino acids long. CDR3 sequence: CASSFLDRTYEQYF. The DNA for the CDR3 is TGTGCCAGCAGCTTTTTGGACAGGACCTACGAGCAGTACTTC.

The rearrangement joins TRBV28 to TRBJ2-7; weak D call: TRBD1 (5 bases). Germline values: CDR1 MDHEN, CDR2 SYDVKM. This CDR3 has 15 residues. V dropped 2 bases and J dropped 1 base, with 12 bases sitting between them. The CDR3 sequence is CASSLQGSVSYEQYF. The CDR3 DNA sequence: TGTGCCAGCAGTTTACAGGGCAGTGTTTCCTACGAGCAGTACTTC.

The chain carries TRBV4-3 and TRBJ2-6, with a tentative D call TRBD1 (7 bases). The V end lost 3 bases, the J end lost 0 bases, and 15 bases lay between the germline ends. The CDR3 runs to 18 residues. In germline, CDR1 is LGHNA, CDR2 YSLEER. CDR3 amino acids: CASSQEGTEYSGANVLTF. The CDR3 DNA is TGCGCCAGCAGCCAGGAGGGGACAGAATACTCTGGGGCCAACGTCCTGACTTTC.

This chain links TRBV6-5 with TRBJ1-5, with unresolved D. V shed 6 bases and J shed 1 base, with 13 bases lying between them. The CDR3 is made up of 15 amino acids. Germline loops: CDR1 MNHEY, CDR2 SVGAGI. CDR3 coding DNA: TGTGCCAGCAGCCGGGGTGTAGGAAGCAATCAGCCCCAGCATTTT. Amino acids: CASSRGVGSNQPQHF.

V usage is TRBV23-1 and J usage is TRBJ1-4, with 8 positions matching TRBD1. TRBV23-1 is an open reading frame whose function is uncertain. The CDR3 has 19 amino acids. With 2 bases clipped from V and 7 bases from J, the junction kept 18 bases outside the gene matches. The CDR3 DNA is TGCGCCAGCAGTCAAGAACCCCGGGACAGGTCGTCTTCGGGTGAAAAACTGTTTTTT. Amino acids: CASSQEPRDRSSSGEKLFF.

The V gene is TRBV6-5, the J gene TRBJ1-6; TRBD1 is a possible D gene (5 bases). The CDR3 consists of 13 residues. Germline CDR1 MNHEY, CDR2 SVGAGI. V lost 6 bases and J 12 bases, leaving 15 bases between the germline ends. Written as DNA, the CDR3 is TGTGCCAGCAGGCGGGGGAACCATGAACCCCTCCACTTT. This translates into CASRRGNHEPLHF.

The rearrangement joins TRBV30 to TRBJ1-1; D ambiguous. CDR1 is GTSNPN, CDR2 SVGIG, per germline (reference sequence). The CDR3 has 14 amino acids. V was trimmed by 3 bases and J by 1 base, leaving 12 bases between them. The CDR3 coding sequence is TGTGCCTGGAGCCACCGGGGTAGGAACACTGAAGCTTTCTTT. Amino acids: CAWSHRGRNTEAFF.

Only a few counts were recorded for this clone. This chain connects TRBV15 to TRBJ2-4; no clear D gene. V was trimmed by 4 bases and J by 1 base, leaving 8 bases between them. Germline-derived CDR1 and CDR2 are LNHNV and YYDKDF (reference sequence). The CDR3 contains 14 residues. The CDR3 DNA reads as TGTGCCACCAGCAACCGCGGTGCCAAAAACATTCAGTACTTC. Translating it yields CATSNRGAKNIQYF.

This rearrangement joins TRBV6-6 to TRBJ2-1, with D possibly matching TRBD1 (7 bases). The germline V and J ends were trimmed by 7 bases and 10 bases, with 14 bases remaining between them. CDR1 and CDR2 from the germline V gene are MNHNY and SVGAGI (reference sequence). The CDR3 has 12 amino acids. CDR3 DNA sequence: TGTGCCAGCAACTTAGCAGGGGGGGAGCAGTTCTTC. Its protein product is CASNLAGGEQFF.

This clone occurred a few times. The chain combines TRBV28 with TRBJ1-1; TRBD1 agrees at 7 bases. The J segment lost 3 bases and the V segment lost 2 bases, leaving 0 bases of the junction unmatched. The CDR3 runs to 13 residues. The V gene's germline CDR1 is MDHEN and CDR2 SYDVKM. The CDR3: CASSLQGDTEAFF. The CDR3 DNA reads as TGTGCCAGCAGTTTACAGGGGGACACTGAAGCTTTCTTT.

The chain employs TRBV6-6 and TRBJ2-7; D is uncertain. Germline loops: CDR1 MNHNY, CDR2 SVGAGI (reference sequence). V lost 2 bases and J lost 3, with 2 bases in between. CDR3 size: 11 residues. As DNA, the CDR3 is TGTGCCAGCAGTTACGTCTACGAGCAGTACTTC. This codes for CASSYVYEQYF.

The genes are TRBV18 and TRBJ1-1, with D perhaps matching TRBD1 (5 bases). CDR1 and CDR2 (germline): KGHSH, LQKENI. The CDR3 covers 17 residues. The V end was cut by 0 bases, the J end by 0 bases, with 14 bases between. CDR3 residues: CASSPPAAGIMNTEAFF. The CDR3 region has the DNA TGTGCCAGCTCACCACCGGCCGCAGGGATTATGAACACTGAAGCTTTCTTT.

This clone was seen once. The genes are TRBV7-2 and TRBJ2-1; 9 nucleotides line up with TRBD1. This CDR3 region has 15 residues. Germline loops: CDR1 SGHTA, CDR2 FQGNSA. The V segment lost 4 bases and the J segment 2 bases; nucleotides outside the gene matches: 3. CDR3 DNA: TGTGCCAGCAGCTCAAGACAGGGGGCCTACAATGAGCAGTTCTTC. This encodes CASSSRQGAYNEQFF.

This clone came up a few times. V is TRBV30 and J is TRBJ1-5; D call uncertain. The CDR3 has 13 residues. V gave up 3 bases and J gave up 1 base, with 7 bases separating them. Germline V lookup: CDR1 GTSNPN, CDR2 SVGIG (reference sequence). The CDR3 spells CAWRARSNQPQHF. CDR3 DNA sequence: TGTGCCTGGAGGGCAAGAAGCAATCAGCCCCAGCATTTT.